Shown below are 8 T cell receptor beta chains from a single sample sequenced in a study of T cells in Graves' hyperthyroidism and ophthalmopathy. Amplification targeted TCR beta CDR3 regions from RNA transcripts. HTBI primers were used for first-round RT-PCR of the TCR CDR3. TCRdb re-analysed the multiplex PCR reads in MiXCR, keeping a single row per CDR3 protein. The sample holds about 610,000 distinct CDR3 sequences, approximately 15% seen once. Sequenced material: blood. These TCRs come from a woman between 35 and 50 years old with Graves' ophthalmopathy.

This clonotype was picked up many times. V and J are TRBV6-2 or TRBV6-3 and TRBJ2-2; D is undetermined. The length of the CDR3 is 15 residues. The germline V and J ends were trimmed by 3 bases and 1 base, with 9 bases remaining between them. CDR1 MNHEY and CDR2 SVGEGT come from the germline V gene. In DNA, the CDR3 is TGTGCCAGCAGTTATGGTCGGATGAACACCGGGGAGCTGTTTTTT. It codes for CASSYGRMNTGELFF.

This clonotype was counted a few times. This chain links TRBV5-4 with TRBJ1-5; TRBD1 is a possible D gene (6 bases). The germline V gene encodes CDR1 SGHNT and CDR2 YYREEE (reference sequence). The ends were cut back, 0 bases at V and 7 bases at J, with 17 bases in the middle. This CDR3 has 16 residues. The CDR3 sequence is CASSLAPGEGEQPQHF. DNA of the CDR3: TGTGCCAGCAGCTTGGCCCCAGGGGAGGGCGAGCAGCCCCAGCATTTT.

This sequence joins TRBV29-1 and TRBJ1-1, with a possible D match to TRBD1 (6 bases). In germline, CDR1 is SQVTM, CDR2 ANQGSEA. V was pared by 4 bases and J by 5 bases, with 14 bases between. The CDR3 has 13 amino acids. DNA of the CDR3: TGCAGCGTTGTAGGGGGAGGGTTGACTGAAGCTTTCTTT. It specifies CSVVGGGLTEAFF. Variable domain in full (rest from reference TRBV29-1 and TRBJ1-1): SAVISQKPSRDICQRGTSLTIQCQVDSQVTMMFWYRQQPGQSLTLIATANQGSEATYESGFVIDKFPISRPNLTFSTLTVSNMSPEDSSIYLCSVVGGGLTEAFFGQGTRLTVV.

Many counts were recorded for this clonotype. DNA of the CDR3: TGTGCCAGTAGTATGGGAGGGGCCAACGTCCTGACTTTC. It is translated as CASSMGGANVLTF. The chain recombines TRBV19 with TRBJ2-6; D gene ambiguous. V was trimmed by 3 bases and J by 4 bases, leaving 4 bases between them. Germline V gene lookup returns CDR1 LNHDA and CDR2 SQIVND (reference sequence). This CDR3 is 13 amino acids long.

Many counts were recorded for this clonotype. The genes are TRBV20-1 and TRBJ1-6; D may be TRBD1 (5 bases). CDR1 and CDR2 (germline): DFQATT, SNEGSKA (reference sequence). Trimming took 2 bases from V and 7 from J, leaving 15 bases between them. The CDR3 has 15 amino acids. The CDR3 bases are TGCAGTGCTAGACCGCCAGGGATGAGAAATTCACCCCTCCACTTT. It translates to CSARPPGMRNSPLHF.

Regarding this clonotype: The junction and the germline gene differ at one end; a read error may be behind it. The rearrangement uses TRBV12-3 or TRBV12-4 and TRBJ1-3; maybe TRBD1 (6 bases). This CDR3 is built from 15 residues. The CDR3 DNA reads as TGTGCCAGCAATGGGGGGGGGCTTTGGGGAAACATCATATATTTT. This encodes CASNGGGLWGNIIYF.

This clonotype has ten or more counts. J is TRBJ1-2 and V is TRBV13; 7 nucleotides match TRBD1. Germline values: CDR1 PRHDT, CDR2 FYEKMQ (reference sequence). The CDR3 totals 18 residues. The V gene end was trimmed by 0 bases and the J gene end by 4 bases; junction bases not matched to a gene: 14. The CDR3 sequence: CASSLGSTGSRETYGYTF. The CDR3 coding sequence is TGTGCCAGCAGCTTAGGTTCGACAGGGAGCAGAGAAACCTATGGCTACACCTTC.

This clonotype was seen at least ten times. The V and J genes are TRBV6-4 and TRBJ2-7; 16 bases fit TRBD2. The J segment lost 6 bases and the V segment lost 5 bases, leaving 13 bases of the junction unmatched. The CDR3 has 18 amino acids. The germline V gene encodes CDR1 MRHNA and CDR2 SNTAGT. In DNA, the CDR3 is TGTGCCAGCAGTCCCCCGGGACAGGGGACTAGCGGGAGGGGCGAGCAGTACTTC. The encoded protein is CASSPPGQGTSGRGEQYF.